The rows below give T cell receptor beta chains drawn from one sample of a study of spatial heterogeneity in lung cancer. MiXCR, applied by TCRdb to the 5' RACE reads, yields one record per CDR3 protein. The table has about 100,000 distinct CDR3 sequences, around 4.3% seen once. The source was lung tumor tissue, collected at surgery. These receptors originate from a male donor with early-stage non-small cell lung cancer. CDR3s include the opening cysteine and the closing phenylalanine or tryptophan. The order of the fields is D gene, J gene, V gene, clone size, CDR3 DNA, CDR3 protein. The D gene is left open where the match is weak. The size entry is marked missing in some rows and otherwise reads once, few, many or a size class.

d_call: .; j_call: TRBJ2-1; v_call: TRBV2; clone_size: many; cdr3_nt: TGTGCCAGCAGTGTGACTACCCCAGACACACAAGAGCAGTTCTTC; cdr3_aa: CASSVTTPDTQEQFF
d_call: .; j_call: TRBJ2-3; v_call: TRBV20-1; clone_size: many; cdr3_nt: TGCAGTGCTAGATCCCGCTGGGATACGCAGTATTTT; cdr3_aa: CSARSRWDTQYF
d_call: .; j_call: TRBJ2-5; v_call: TRBV4-2; clone_size: many; cdr3_nt: TGTGCCAGCAGCCAAGATGGCTCTAGATCAGAGACCCAGTACTTC; cdr3_aa: CASSQDGSRSETQYF
d_call: .; j_call: TRBJ2-7; v_call: TRBV12-3/TRBV12-4; clone_size: many; cdr3_nt: TGTGCCAGCAGTCTCACAGGCGAGCAGTACTTC; cdr3_aa: CASSLTGEQYF
d_call: .; j_call: TRBJ2-3; v_call: TRBV20-1; clone_size: many; cdr3_nt: TGCAGTGCTTCCCCCCCCAGCGGGCGCACAGATACGCAGTATTTT; cdr3_aa: CSASPPSGRTDTQYF
d_call: .; j_call: TRBJ1-2; v_call: TRBV7-2; clone_size: .; cdr3_nt: TGTGCCAGCAGCTTAGATACGGTTGGCTACACCTTC; cdr3_aa: CASSLDTVGYTF
d_call: .; j_call: TRBJ1-6; v_call: TRBV28; clone_size: many; cdr3_nt: TGTGCCAGCAGTTTAGGGTCACGTAACAATTCACCCCTCCACTTT; cdr3_aa: CASSLGSRNNSPLHF
d_call: .; j_call: TRBJ1-6; v_call: TRBV6-5; clone_size: many; cdr3_nt: TGTGCCAGCGGCAGAGGGACGCCCAATAATTCACCCCTCCACTTT; cdr3_aa: CASGRGTPNNSPLHF
d_call: TRBD1; j_call: TRBJ2-1; v_call: TRBV4-1; clone_size: many; cdr3_nt: TGCGCCAGCAGCCCATATACTGGGACAGTCAGTGAGCAGTTCTTC; cdr3_aa: CASSPYTGTVSEQFF
d_call: .; j_call: TRBJ2-5; v_call: TRBV6-1; clone_size: many; cdr3_nt: TGTGCCAGCAGTGAAGACTCAGGGAAAGAGACCCAGTACTTC; cdr3_aa: CASSEDSGKETQYF
d_call: TRBD2; j_call: TRBJ2-3; v_call: TRBV7-2; clone_size: .; cdr3_nt: TGTGCCAGCAGCTCGGGAGTTTTAGCGGGAGGGTGGGACACAGATACGCAGTATTTT; cdr3_aa: CASSSGVLAGGWDTDTQYF
d_call: .; j_call: TRBJ1-2; v_call: TRBV7-3; clone_size: few; cdr3_nt: TGTGCCAGCAGCTTAACGGCCCCAGAGAACCATGGCTACACCTTC; cdr3_aa: CASSLTAPENHGYTF
d_call: .; j_call: TRBJ2-7; v_call: TRBV12-3/TRBV12-4; clone_size: many; cdr3_nt: TGTGCCAGCAGTACGAGACAGGTTCCCTACGAGCAGTACTTC; cdr3_aa: CASSTRQVPYEQYF
d_call: .; j_call: TRBJ2-3; v_call: TRBV11-1; clone_size: many; cdr3_nt: TGTGCCAGCAGCTCCGGAGCAGGACTAAACACAGATACGCAGTATTTT; cdr3_aa: CASSSGAGLNTDTQYF
d_call: .; j_call: TRBJ2-6; v_call: TRBV28; clone_size: many; cdr3_nt: TGTGCCAGCAGTTACCCCGCTGGGGCCAACGTCCTGACTTTC; cdr3_aa: CASSYPAGANVLTF
d_call: TRBD1; j_call: TRBJ2-5; v_call: TRBV2; clone_size: few; cdr3_nt: TGTGCCACAGGACAGGGGGTGAAGGAGACCCAGTACTTC; cdr3_aa: CATGQGVKETQYF
d_call: .; j_call: TRBJ1-4; v_call: TRBV20-1; clone_size: many; cdr3_nt: TGCAGTGCTAGAGAATTTGCAACTAATGAAAAACTGTTTTTT; cdr3_aa: CSAREFATNEKLFF
d_call: .; j_call: TRBJ1-1; v_call: TRBV14; clone_size: many; cdr3_nt: TGTGCCAGCAGCCAAGATTCAGGGGTTTGGACTGAAGCTTTCTTT; cdr3_aa: CASSQDSGVWTEAFF
d_call: .; j_call: TRBJ2-7; v_call: TRBV28; clone_size: many; cdr3_nt: TGTGCCAGCGGGGGCAGGGCCTACTACGAGCAGTACTTC; cdr3_aa: CASGGRAYYEQYF
d_call: TRBD2; j_call: TRBJ2-1; v_call: TRBV3-1; clone_size: many; cdr3_nt: TGTGCCAGCAGCCCTATCCTCCCACTAGCGGGAGTGTACGAGCAGTTCTTC; cdr3_aa: CASSPILPLAGVYEQFF
d_call: TRBD1; j_call: TRBJ1-1; v_call: TRBV12-3/TRBV12-4; clone_size: many; cdr3_nt: TGTGCCAGCAGCATGCAGGGGGGGAACACTGAAGCTTTCTTT; cdr3_aa: CASSMQGGNTEAFF
d_call: TRBD2; j_call: TRBJ2-7; v_call: TRBV28; clone_size: many; cdr3_nt: TGTGCCAGCACCCGAGCGGGGAGCTCCTACGAGCAGTACTTC; cdr3_aa: CASTRAGSSYEQYF
d_call: TRBD2; j_call: TRBJ2-5; v_call: TRBV7-3; clone_size: many; cdr3_nt: TGTGCCAGCAGCTACCCGCAGGGACTAGCGGGAGAAGAGACCCAGTACTTC; cdr3_aa: CASSYPQGLAGEETQYF
d_call: TRBD1; j_call: TRBJ1-2; v_call: TRBV12-3/TRBV12-4; clone_size: many; cdr3_nt: TGTGCCAGCAGTTTGGGGACAGGGTATTCCTACACCTTC; cdr3_aa: CASSLGTGYSYTF
d_call: .; j_call: TRBJ2-2; v_call: TRBV28; clone_size: many; cdr3_nt: TGTGCCAGCACCCTCTTCGGGGCCGGGGAGCTGTTTTTT; cdr3_aa: CASTLFGAGELFF
d_call: .; j_call: TRBJ2-7; v_call: TRBV6-1; clone_size: few; cdr3_nt: TGTGCCAGTACTTTGTACTACGAGCAGTACTTC; cdr3_aa: CASTLYYEQYF
d_call: .; j_call: TRBJ2-3; v_call: TRBV29-1; clone_size: many; cdr3_nt: TGCAGCGGAATAACAGGGCCAGATACGCAGTATTTT; cdr3_aa: CSGITGPDTQYF
d_call: .; j_call: TRBJ2-1; v_call: TRBV5-6; clone_size: many; cdr3_nt: TGTGCCAGCAGCTCCAGAAAGAAGGGGGATGAGCAGTTCTTC; cdr3_aa: CASSSRKKGDEQFF
d_call: TRBD1; j_call: TRBJ1-5; v_call: TRBV10-3; clone_size: many; cdr3_nt: TGTGCCATCAGGGACAGGGGCAATCAGCCCCAGCATTTT; cdr3_aa: CAIRDRGNQPQHF
d_call: .; j_call: TRBJ1-3; v_call: TRBV7-2; clone_size: many; cdr3_nt: TGTGCCAGCAGCTTATGGCTTTCTGGAAACACCATATATTTT; cdr3_aa: CASSLWLSGNTIYF
d_call: .; j_call: TRBJ2-1; v_call: TRBV28; clone_size: many; cdr3_nt: TGTGCCAGCAGTCCGGGACACGGAGTAAACAATGAGCAGTTCTTC; cdr3_aa: CASSPGHGVNNEQFF
d_call: .; j_call: TRBJ2-3; v_call: TRBV6-6; clone_size: many; cdr3_nt: TGTGCCAGCAGTTTATCCCCCTTGGGACGCACAGATACGCAGTATTTT; cdr3_aa: CASSLSPLGRTDTQYF
d_call: TRBD2; j_call: TRBJ2-7; v_call: TRBV5-6; clone_size: many; cdr3_nt: TGTGCCAGCAGCGGACTAGCGCGTGAGCAGTACTTC; cdr3_aa: CASSGLAREQYF
d_call: .; j_call: TRBJ2-1; v_call: TRBV20-1; clone_size: .; cdr3_nt: TGCAGTGCTAGACGGGACCGGGAGCAGTTCTTC; cdr3_aa: CSARRDREQFF
d_call: .; j_call: TRBJ2-3; v_call: TRBV10-2; clone_size: many; cdr3_nt: TGCGCCAGCAGTGAGAGGGGAGCGCCGCCGGATACGCAGTATTTT; cdr3_aa: CASSERGAPPDTQYF
d_call: TRBD1; j_call: TRBJ2-3; v_call: TRBV6-5; clone_size: many; cdr3_nt: TGTGCCAGCAGTTCAGGGGGATTAGCGAATACGCAGTATTTT; cdr3_aa: CASSSGGLANTQYF
d_call: .; j_call: TRBJ2-2; v_call: TRBV7-9; clone_size: many; cdr3_nt: TGTGCCAACACCGGGACAATGAACACCGGGGAGCTGTTTTTT; cdr3_aa: CANTGTMNTGELFF
d_call: .; j_call: TRBJ1-1; v_call: TRBV6-5; clone_size: many; cdr3_nt: TGTGCCAGCAGTTACTCGTTCACGGGACCTGGGACTGAAGCTTTCTTT; cdr3_aa: CASSYSFTGPGTEAFF
d_call: TRBD2; j_call: TRBJ2-1; v_call: TRBV4-1; clone_size: many; cdr3_nt: TGCGCCAGCAGCCATCCCGGGACTAGCGGGAGGCCGAAGTTCTTC; cdr3_aa: CASSHPGTSGRPKFF
d_call: TRBD2; j_call: TRBJ2-1; v_call: TRBV29-1; clone_size: .; cdr3_nt: TGCAGCGTTGAAGATCTTGGACTAGCGGGAGTCGTGGGCTACAATGAGCAGTTCTTC; cdr3_aa: CSVEDLGLAGVVGYNEQFF
d_call: .; j_call: TRBJ1-4; v_call: TRBV29-1; clone_size: many; cdr3_nt: TGCAGCGTTGCGGACCGGGTCCTTAATGAAAAACTGTTTTTT; cdr3_aa: CSVADRVLNEKLFF
d_call: .; j_call: TRBJ2-7; v_call: TRBV28; clone_size: many; cdr3_nt: TGTGCCAGCATTCCCAGGCGAGGGCCCATCTACGAGCAGTACTTC; cdr3_aa: CASIPRRGPIYEQYF
d_call: .; j_call: TRBJ2-5; v_call: TRBV10-3; clone_size: many; cdr3_nt: TGTGCCATCAGAATCCCTCAGGGGCCTCCAGAGACCCAGTACTTC; cdr3_aa: CAIRIPQGPPETQYF
d_call: .; j_call: TRBJ2-1; v_call: TRBV6-1; clone_size: .; cdr3_nt: TGTGCCAGCCGGACAGTCAATGAGCAGTTCTTC; cdr3_aa: CASRTVNEQFF
d_call: TRBD1; j_call: TRBJ1-1; v_call: TRBV29-1; clone_size: many; cdr3_nt: TGCAGCGTTGGGACAGGGGACACTGAAGCTTTCTTT; cdr3_aa: CSVGTGDTEAFF
d_call: .; j_call: TRBJ2-5; v_call: TRBV14; clone_size: many; cdr3_nt: TGTGCCAGCAGCCAAGTTGACCGAGAGACCCAGTACTTC; cdr3_aa: CASSQVDRETQYF
d_call: .; j_call: TRBJ1-1; v_call: TRBV30; clone_size: many; cdr3_nt: TGTGCCTGGAGGCAACAAACTGAAGCTTTCTTT; cdr3_aa: CAWRQQTEAFF
d_call: .; j_call: TRBJ1-2; v_call: TRBV12-3/TRBV12-4; clone_size: many; cdr3_nt: TGTGCCAGCAGTCCCTCCTTTGTGGGAAGAAACTATGGCTACACCTTC; cdr3_aa: CASSPSFVGRNYGYTF
d_call: .; j_call: TRBJ1-1; v_call: TRBV4-2; clone_size: many; cdr3_nt: TGTGCCAGCAGCCAATCGGCTTCAAACACTGAAGCTTTCTTT; cdr3_aa: CASSQSASNTEAFF
d_call: .; j_call: TRBJ2-7; v_call: TRBV5-1; clone_size: many; cdr3_nt: TGCGCCAGCAGCTTGGCTCTCGACGGGTACGAGCAGTACTTC; cdr3_aa: CASSLALDGYEQYF
d_call: .; j_call: TRBJ2-7; v_call: TRBV6-5; clone_size: .; cdr3_nt: TGTGCCAGCAGTTACTCGACGAACACGTGGTCCTACGAGCAGTACTTC; cdr3_aa: CASSYSTNTWSYEQYF
d_call: .; j_call: TRBJ1-2; v_call: TRBV5-1; clone_size: many; cdr3_nt: TGCGCCAGCCGGTGGGACACTAACTATGGCTACACCTTC; cdr3_aa: CASRWDTNYGYTF
d_call: TRBD1; j_call: TRBJ2-7; v_call: TRBV13; clone_size: many; cdr3_nt: TGTGCCAGCAGCCCAGCGACAGGGCCTTTCCACGAGCAGTACTTC; cdr3_aa: CASSPATGPFHEQYF
d_call: .; j_call: TRBJ1-5; v_call: TRBV11-2; clone_size: many; cdr3_nt: TGTGCCAGCAGCTTAGACGTACGTGGGCCCCAGCATTTT; cdr3_aa: CASSLDVRGPQHF